Each of the 9 T cell receptor beta chains below was sequenced from the same sample in a study of identical twins. TCRdb re-analysed the 5' RACE reads in MiXCR, keeping a single row per CDR3 protein. The profile shows around 500,000 distinct CDR3 sequences, approximately 14% of them singletons. This same sample was also taken into another study, of yellow fever vaccine responses in identical twins.

Sequenced: CD4+ T cells sorted from blood. The receptors stem from a woman aged 18 to 35 in good health.

The genes are TRBV19 and TRBJ1-1; D not certain. Deletions cut 6 bases from V and 2 bases from J, with 7 bases between. Per germline, CDR1 LNHDA and CDR2 SQIVND (reference sequence). CDR3 length equals 12 residues. The CDR3 protein is CASSRENTEAFF. CDR3 in DNA: TGTGCCAGTAGCCGCGAAAACACTGAAGCTTTCTTT.

The chain joins TRBV20-1 to TRBJ2-5, with TRBD1 matching 7 bases. The CDR3 contains 13 residues. Germline V gives CDR1 DFQATT, CDR2 SNEGSKA (reference sequence). Here the CDR3 DNA reads TGCAGCGGAAGACAGGGACCCCAAGAGACCCAGTACTTC. Protein sequence: CSGRQGPQETQYF.

This sequence joins TRBV7-2 and TRBJ2-5; 9 bases align to TRBD1. V shed 5 bases, J shed 4 bases, and the junction held 11 bases outside the gene matches. This CDR3 comprises 16 residues. Germline loops: CDR1 SGHTA, CDR2 FQGNSA. In nucleotides, the CDR3 is TGTGCCAGCAGCCCTCAACCCGGGACAGGGATAGAGACCCAGTACTTC. Translated: CASSPQPGTGIETQYF.

This clonotype was counted between two and nine times. V is TRBV6-1 and J is TRBJ2-7; D could derive from TRBD1 or TRBD2 (6 bases each). Between the trimmed V and J ends, which lost 3 bases and 3 bases, there was a span of 18 bases. Germline loops: CDR1 MNHNS, CDR2 SASEGT. The CDR3 runs 16 residues. Here the CDR3 DNA reads TGTGCCAGCAGTGATAGGCAGGGGATGGGACTCTACGAGCAGTACTTC. Translating it yields CASSDRQGMGLYEQYF.

The chain has TRBV20-1 and TRBJ2-4, with TRBD2 identical over 7 bases. Trimming removed 5 bases from V and 14 bases from J; junction bases left unmatched: 9. Looked up from germline, CDR1 is DFQATT and CDR2 is SNEGSKA (reference sequence). CDR3 length equals 11 residues. CDR3 sequence reads: CSARHKRGEYF. The CDR3 nucleotides read TGCAGTGCTCGACATAAGCGGGGAGAGTACTTC.

The chain combines TRBV28 with TRBJ2-7; TRBD1 agrees at 7 bases. The CDR3 runs to 15 residues. From germline, CDR1 is MDHEN and CDR2 SYDVKM. V gave up 6 bases and J gave up 0 bases; unmatched junction bases: 8. The CDR3 here is CASSERQGGSYEQYF. The CDR3 DNA follows: TGTGCCAGCAGCGAACGACAGGGCGGCTCCTACGAGCAGTACTTC.

This clonotype was detected many times. The chain employs TRBV5-1 and TRBJ2-3, with 8 bases lining up with TRBD1. The CDR3 has 16 amino acids. V was clipped by 5 bases and J by 5 bases; unmatched bases: 13. In germline, CDR1 is SGHRS, CDR2 YFSETQ. The CDR3 DNA reads TGCGCCAGCAGTCGGGACAGGAGTACAGCGGAAGATACGCAGTATTTT. Translation gives CASSRDRSTAEDTQYF.

This sequence joins TRBV29-1 and TRBJ2-5, with TRBD2 as a possible D gene (6 bases). CDR1 is SQVTM, CDR2 ANQGSEA, per germline. CDR3 length equals 11 residues. V shed 4 bases and J shed 7 bases, with 10 bases lying between them. The CDR3 DNA reads TGCAGCGTTGTGCTGGGGGGGACCCAGTACTTC. Encoded protein: CSVVLGGTQYF.

The chain links TRBV24-1 to TRBJ2-2; no reliable D call. The CDR3 length is 14 residues. From germline, CDR1 is KGHDR and CDR2 SFDVKD. The V and J ends lost 2 bases and 5 bases respectively, with 8 bases between them. The CDR3 DNA reads TGTGCCACCAGTGATTATGTGGGGACCGGGGAGCTGTTTTTT. This translates into CATSDYVGTGELFF.